This TCR beta chain stems from a study of siplizumab effects on memory and regulatory T cells. Study-level findings and limits: Siplizumab led to significantly less abundant alloreactive sequences that could be traced back to unstimulated CD4+ memory cells. There was no confirmation of the suppressive function of proliferating Tregs from siplizumab cultures. Unstimulated subsets were the mapping target of only a minor fraction of alloreactive clones.

Turning to this clone: Its antigen is undetermined.

Trimming stripped 3 bases from V and 4 bases from J, with 2 bases between. The CDR3 runs to 11 residues. The V gene's germline CDR1 is LNHNV and CDR2 YYDKDF (reference sequence). Sequencing was performed with immunoSEQ multiplex PCR; in TCRdb, only in-frame clones are kept and a portion is missing. This sample has over 80,000 clones, with roughly 87% found just once. The sample consisted of Tregs sorted from blood. The source of this sequence is a human donor in good health. The chain has TRBV15 and TRBJ2-3; D is ambiguous. The CDR3 sequence: CATSRSDTQYF. The CDR3 coding sequence is TGTGCCACCAGCAGGTCAGATACGCAGTATTTT.